This T cell receptor beta chain was profiled in a study of shared clonotypes between healthy human individuals. About the study: Three plates were used per donor for CD4 naive, three for CD4 memory, two for CD8 naive and one for CD8 memory.

Sequencing was performed with immunoSEQ multiplex PCR; in TCRdb, only in-frame clones are kept and a portion is missing. This sample carries about 1 million clones, more than 65% of them seen once, and the ten largest clones take about 1.5%. Points from the study as a whole: Roughly 5% of naive CD4 clonotypes were shared across a handful of donors. Represented diversity, genetic and exposure-history alike, was limited by few donors. Among donors, sharing of clonotypes was expected to be affected by sequencing depth.

Germline V CDR1 and CDR2: LNHDA, SQIVND (reference sequence). The CDR3 consists of 12 residues. V lost 8 bases, J lost 0 bases, and 7 bases lay in between. About this clone: Its antigen is unknown.

This sequence originates from a man younger than 35 in good health. Sequencing used memory CD4+ T cells sorted from blood. The subset: CD45RA-negative fraction. This chain uses TRBV19 with TRBJ1-1; maybe TRBD1 (5 bases). In nucleotides, the CDR3 is TGTGCCAGTGGCAGGGTGAACACTGAAGCTTTCTTT. Translating it yields CASGRVNTEAFF.